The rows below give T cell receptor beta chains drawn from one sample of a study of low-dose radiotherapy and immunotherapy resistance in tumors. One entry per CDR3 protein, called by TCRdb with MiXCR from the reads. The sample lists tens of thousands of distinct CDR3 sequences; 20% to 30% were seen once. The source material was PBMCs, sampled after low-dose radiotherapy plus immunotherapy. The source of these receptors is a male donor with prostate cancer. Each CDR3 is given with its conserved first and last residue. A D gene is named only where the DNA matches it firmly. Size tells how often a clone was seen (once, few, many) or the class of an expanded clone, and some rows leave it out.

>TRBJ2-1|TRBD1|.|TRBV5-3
CASSLVQGINNEQFF
TGCGCCAGCAGCTTGGTACAGGGGATAAACAATGAGCAGTTCTTC
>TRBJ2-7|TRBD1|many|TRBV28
CASGLPSRGYNEQYF
TGTGCCAGCGGGTTACCCTCCAGGGGGTATAACGAGCAGTACTTC
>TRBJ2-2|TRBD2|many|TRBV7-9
CASSTKRGANTGELFF
TGTGCCAGCAGCACCAAGCGGGGGGCGAACACCGGGGAGCTGTTTTTT
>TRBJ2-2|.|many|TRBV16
CASSPDWNTGELFF
TGTGCCAGCAGCCCGGACTGGAACACCGGGGAGCTGTTTTTT
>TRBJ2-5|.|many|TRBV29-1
CSATLLSGGETQYF
TGCAGCGCCACCCTACTAAGTGGGGGGGAGACCCAGTACTTC
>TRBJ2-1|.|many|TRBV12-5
CASGPGRTYNEQFF
TGTGCTAGTGGCCCGGGACGGACCTACAATGAGCAGTTCTTC
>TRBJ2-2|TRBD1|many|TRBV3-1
CASSRTGEGNTGELFF
TGTGCCAGCAGCCGGACAGGGGAGGGGAACACCGGGGAGCTGTTTTTT
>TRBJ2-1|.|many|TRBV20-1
CSAREGLPEEFF
TGCAGTGCTAGAGAAGGACTCCCTGAGGAGTTCTTC
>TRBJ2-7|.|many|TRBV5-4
CASSLAGTYEQYF
TGTGCCAGCAGCTTGGCCGGGACCTACGAGCAGTACTTC
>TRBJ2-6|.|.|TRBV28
CATHPPGGANVLTF
TGTGCCACCCACCCCCCCGGGGGGGCCAACGTCCTGACTTTC
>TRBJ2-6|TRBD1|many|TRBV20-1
CSARTGTGGAGANVLTF
TGCAGTGCCAGGACCGGGACAGGGGGTGCCGGGGCCAACGTCCTGACTTTC
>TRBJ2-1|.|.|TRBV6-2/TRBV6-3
CASRVHNEQFF
TGTGCCAGCAGGGTCCACAATGAGCAGTTCTTC
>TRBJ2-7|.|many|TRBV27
CASSPRGKTYEQYF
TGTGCCAGCAGTCCCCGCGGTAAAACCTACGAGCAGTACTTC
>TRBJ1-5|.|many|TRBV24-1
CATSDYDRSNQPQHF
TGTGCCACCAGTGATTATGACAGAAGCAATCAGCCCCAGCATTTT
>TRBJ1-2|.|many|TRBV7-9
CASSAVINGYTF
TGTGCCAGCAGCGCAGTTATCAATGGCTACACCTTC
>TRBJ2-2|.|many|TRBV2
CASSEGSPYTGELFF
TGTGCCAGCAGTGAGGGCAGCCCATACACCGGGGAGCTGTTTTTT
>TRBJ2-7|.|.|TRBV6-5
CASSPPASPYEQYF
TGTGCCAGCAGTCCGCCGGCCTCGCCCTACGAGCAGTACTTC
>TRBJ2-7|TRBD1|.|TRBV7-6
CASSTRTGNSYEQYF
TGTGCCAGCAGCACAAGGACAGGGAACTCCTACGAGCAGTACTTC
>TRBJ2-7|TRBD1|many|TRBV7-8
CASSLAHRGYEQYF
TGTGCCAGCAGCTTAGCTCACAGGGGGTACGAGCAGTACTTC
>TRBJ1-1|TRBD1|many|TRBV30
CAWSVAGGGTEAFF
TGTGCCTGGAGTGTAGCAGGGGGCGGCACTGAAGCTTTCTTT
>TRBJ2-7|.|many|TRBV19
CASSLGGPYSYEQYF
TGTGCCAGTAGTCTTGGCGGGCCTTACTCCTACGAGCAGTACTTC
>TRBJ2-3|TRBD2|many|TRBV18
CASSPMQLAATDTQYF
TGTGCCAGCTCACCGATGCAACTAGCGGCCACAGATACGCAGTATTTT
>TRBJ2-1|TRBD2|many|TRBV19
CASMTSGRIREQFF
TGTGCCAGTATGACTAGCGGGAGAATCCGTGAGCAGTTCTTC
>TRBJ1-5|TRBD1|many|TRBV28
CASSRTGVQPQHF
TGTGCCAGCAGTCGGACAGGGGTACAGCCCCAGCATTTT
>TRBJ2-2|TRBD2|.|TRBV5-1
CASSLRTSGSTGELFF
TGCGCCAGCAGCTTGAGGACTAGCGGGAGCACCGGGGAGCTGTTTTTT
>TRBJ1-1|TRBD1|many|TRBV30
CAWRLDRGLAEAFF
TGTGCCTGGAGGCTAGACAGGGGGCTGGCTGAAGCTTTCTTT
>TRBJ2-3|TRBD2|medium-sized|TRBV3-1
CASSPEGEWLAGAPGRLDTQYF
TGTGCCAGCAGCCCAGAGGGGGAGTGGCTAGCGGGGGCCCCGGGCCGCCTAGATACGCAGTATTTT
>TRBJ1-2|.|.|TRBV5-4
CASSLLGDDATGYTF
TGTGCCAGCAGCCTGCTAGGAGATGACGCGACGGGCTACACCTTC
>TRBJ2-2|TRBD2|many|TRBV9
CASRATSVTGELFF
TGTGCCAGCAGGGCCACTAGCGTGACCGGGGAGCTGTTTTTT
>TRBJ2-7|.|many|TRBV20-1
CSARSDSAYEQYF
TGCAGTGCTAGATCCGACAGCGCCTACGAGCAGTACTTC
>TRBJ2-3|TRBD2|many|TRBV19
CASRALAGPVDTQYF
TGTGCCAGTAGGGCCCTAGCGGGTCCGGTAGATACGCAGTATTTT
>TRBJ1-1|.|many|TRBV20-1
CSAREDPNTEAFF
TGCAGTGCTAGAGAGGACCCGAACACTGAAGCTTTCTTT
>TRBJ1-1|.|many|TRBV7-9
CASSLEGGPTEAFF
TGTGCCAGCAGCTTAGAGGGCGGACCCACTGAAGCTTTCTTT
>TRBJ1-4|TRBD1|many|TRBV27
CASSAGTGGFVNEKLFF
TGTGCCAGCAGTGCCGGGACAGGCGGATTTGTTAATGAAAAACTGTTTTTT
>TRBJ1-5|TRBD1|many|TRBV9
CASSGQDNQPQHF
TGTGCCAGCAGTGGACAGGACAATCAGCCCCAGCATTTT
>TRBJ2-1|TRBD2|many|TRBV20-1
CSARAGLAGSGEQFF
TGCAGTGCAAGGGCGGGACTAGCGGGATCGGGTGAGCAGTTCTTC
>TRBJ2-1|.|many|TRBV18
CASSPGRQVNEQFF
TGTGCCAGCTCACCTGGACGACAGGTCAATGAGCAGTTCTTC
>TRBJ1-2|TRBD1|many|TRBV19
CASSTDGTGEITLYGYTF
TGTGCCAGTAGTACCGACGGGACAGGGGAAATAACACTCTATGGCTACACCTTC
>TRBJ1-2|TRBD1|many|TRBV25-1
CASSESGGYGYTF
TGTGCCAGCAGTGAATCAGGGGGTTATGGCTACACCTTC
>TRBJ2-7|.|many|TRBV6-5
CASTEGRGPSYEQYF
TGTGCCAGCACCGAGGGGCGGGGGCCCTCCTACGAGCAGTACTTC
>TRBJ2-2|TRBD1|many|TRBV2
CASSTHRGSGELFF
TGTGCCAGCAGTACTCACAGGGGATCCGGGGAGCTGTTTTTT
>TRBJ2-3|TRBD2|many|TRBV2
CASSDGGSTQYF
TGTGCCAGCAGTGACGGGGGGAGTACGCAGTATTTT
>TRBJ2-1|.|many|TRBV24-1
CATSEVRGYYNEQFF
TGTGCCACCAGTGAGGTAAGGGGGTACTACAATGAGCAGTTCTTC
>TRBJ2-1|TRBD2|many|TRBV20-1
CSARSSGKGNNEQFF
TGCAGTGCTAGAAGTAGCGGGAAAGGGAACAATGAGCAGTTCTTC
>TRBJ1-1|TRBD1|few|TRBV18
CASFGQGMNTEAFF
TGTGCCAGCTTCGGACAGGGAATGAACACTGAAGCTTTCTTT
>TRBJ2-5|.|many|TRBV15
CATSRQKETQYF
TGTGCCACCAGCAGGCAAAAAGAGACCCAGTACTTC